This record concerns one TCR beta chain sequence. Its antigen remains unidentified. Amplification used 60 Vbeta primers and 13 Jbeta primers. The method was immunoSEQ multiplex PCR; TCRdb's version includes in-frame clones alone and lacks a portion of them. The sample carries about 140,000 clones, 78% recorded once. These data belong to a study of cytomegalovirus exposure and HLA in healthy donors. J gave up 1 base and V 4 bases, and 8 bases lay outside the gene matches. Germline V gives CDR1 LGHNA, CDR2 YNFKEQ. The CDR3 length is 16 residues. Study results and caveats: With further analysis later on, most CMV-associated TCR beta chains appeared HLA-restricted. CMV serostatus was the only recorded immune exposure for donors. Associated with cytomegalovirus, according to the listing, were 164 TCR beta chains. There was a cluster of highly shared sequence variants that was likely a sequencing artifact.

The chain combines TRBV4-2 with TRBJ1-1, with 8 bases aligning to TRBD1. The TCR was taken from a female donor in good health and CMV-seronegative. The sequenced sample consisted of PBMCs. The CDR3 nucleotides are TGTGCCAGCAGCCTGAATCCGGGACAGGAGAACACTGAAGCTTTCTTT. Its protein is CASSLNPGQENTEAFF.